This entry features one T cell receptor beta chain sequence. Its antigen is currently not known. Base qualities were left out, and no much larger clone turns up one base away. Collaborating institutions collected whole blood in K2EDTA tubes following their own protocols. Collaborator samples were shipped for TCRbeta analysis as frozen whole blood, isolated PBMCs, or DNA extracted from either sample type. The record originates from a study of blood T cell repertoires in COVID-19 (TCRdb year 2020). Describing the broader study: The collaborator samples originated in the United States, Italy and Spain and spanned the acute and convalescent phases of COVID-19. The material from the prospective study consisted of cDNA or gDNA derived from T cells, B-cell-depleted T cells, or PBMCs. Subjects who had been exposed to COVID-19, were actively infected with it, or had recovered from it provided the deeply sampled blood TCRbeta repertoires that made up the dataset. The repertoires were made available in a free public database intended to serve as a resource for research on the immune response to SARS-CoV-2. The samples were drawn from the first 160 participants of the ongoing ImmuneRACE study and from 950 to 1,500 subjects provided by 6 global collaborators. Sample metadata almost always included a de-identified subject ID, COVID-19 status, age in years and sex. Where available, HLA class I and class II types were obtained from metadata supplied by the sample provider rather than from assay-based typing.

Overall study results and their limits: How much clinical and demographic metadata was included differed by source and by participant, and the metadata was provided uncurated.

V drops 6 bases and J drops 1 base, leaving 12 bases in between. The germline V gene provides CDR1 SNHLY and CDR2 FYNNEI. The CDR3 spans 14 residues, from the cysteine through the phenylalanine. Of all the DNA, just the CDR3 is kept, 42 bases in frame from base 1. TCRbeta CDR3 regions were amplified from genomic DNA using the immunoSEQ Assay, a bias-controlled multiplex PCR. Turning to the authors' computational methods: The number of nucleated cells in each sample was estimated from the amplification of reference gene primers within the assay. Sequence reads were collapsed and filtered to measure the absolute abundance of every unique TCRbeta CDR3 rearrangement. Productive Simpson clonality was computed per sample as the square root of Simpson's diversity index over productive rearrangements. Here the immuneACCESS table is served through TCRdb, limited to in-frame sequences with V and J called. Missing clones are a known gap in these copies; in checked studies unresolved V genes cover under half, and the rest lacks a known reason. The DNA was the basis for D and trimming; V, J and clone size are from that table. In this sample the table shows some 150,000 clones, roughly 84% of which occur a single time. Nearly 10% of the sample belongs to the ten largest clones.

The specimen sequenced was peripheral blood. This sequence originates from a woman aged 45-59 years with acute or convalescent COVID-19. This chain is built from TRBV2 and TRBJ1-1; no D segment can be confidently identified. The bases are TGTGCCAGCAGGTTGAAGGAGAGGAACACTGAAGCTTTCTTT. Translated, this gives CASRLKERNTEAFF.